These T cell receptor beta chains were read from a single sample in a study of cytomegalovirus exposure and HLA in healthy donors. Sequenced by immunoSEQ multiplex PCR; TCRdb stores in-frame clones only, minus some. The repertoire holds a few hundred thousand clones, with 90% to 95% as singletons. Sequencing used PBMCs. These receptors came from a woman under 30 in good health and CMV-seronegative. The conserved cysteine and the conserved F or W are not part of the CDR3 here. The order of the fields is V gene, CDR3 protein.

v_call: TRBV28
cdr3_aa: ASSQMRVLETQY

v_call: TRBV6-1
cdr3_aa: ASSKGLADYEQY

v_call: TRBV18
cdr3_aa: ASSPVNGQGLTGNTIY

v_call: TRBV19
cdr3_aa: ASSPTGYYGYT

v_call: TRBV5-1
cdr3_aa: ASSTRDSNNSPLH

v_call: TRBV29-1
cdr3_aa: SGEANYEQY

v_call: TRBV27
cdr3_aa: ASRQGQGARYEQY

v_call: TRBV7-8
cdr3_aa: ASSLRGSGYNEQF

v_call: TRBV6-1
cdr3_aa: ASSDTQTSVSYEQY

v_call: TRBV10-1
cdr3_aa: ASSARRTGDNEQF

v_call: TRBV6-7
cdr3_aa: ASSYSSVAYEQY

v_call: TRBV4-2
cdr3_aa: ASSQGFGLAGVTDTQY

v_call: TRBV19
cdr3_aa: ASSRQNTEAF

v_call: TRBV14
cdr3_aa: ASSQFLRGTEAF

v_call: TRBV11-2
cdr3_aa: ASSLVTYNEQF

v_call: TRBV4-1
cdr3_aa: ASSQDEGGYEQY

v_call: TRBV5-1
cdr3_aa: ASSLAGKGEFLIREQY

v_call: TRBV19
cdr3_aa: ASSSRQTANGQY

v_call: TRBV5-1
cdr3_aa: ASKGTPRDYT

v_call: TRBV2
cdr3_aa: ASRERDRGTQQY

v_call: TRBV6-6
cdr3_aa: ASRPARGQNYGYT

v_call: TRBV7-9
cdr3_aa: ASSAGASYNEQF

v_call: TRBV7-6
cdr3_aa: ASSLDRTQETQY

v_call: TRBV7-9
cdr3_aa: ASSLVLEVGREQY

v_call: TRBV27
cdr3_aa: ASSLGQVAEETQY

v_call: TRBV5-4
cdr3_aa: ASKDRGQDGNTIY

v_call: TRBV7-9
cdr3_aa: ASSAGQSPTNEKLF

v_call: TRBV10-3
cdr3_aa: AIRAPQGEKLF